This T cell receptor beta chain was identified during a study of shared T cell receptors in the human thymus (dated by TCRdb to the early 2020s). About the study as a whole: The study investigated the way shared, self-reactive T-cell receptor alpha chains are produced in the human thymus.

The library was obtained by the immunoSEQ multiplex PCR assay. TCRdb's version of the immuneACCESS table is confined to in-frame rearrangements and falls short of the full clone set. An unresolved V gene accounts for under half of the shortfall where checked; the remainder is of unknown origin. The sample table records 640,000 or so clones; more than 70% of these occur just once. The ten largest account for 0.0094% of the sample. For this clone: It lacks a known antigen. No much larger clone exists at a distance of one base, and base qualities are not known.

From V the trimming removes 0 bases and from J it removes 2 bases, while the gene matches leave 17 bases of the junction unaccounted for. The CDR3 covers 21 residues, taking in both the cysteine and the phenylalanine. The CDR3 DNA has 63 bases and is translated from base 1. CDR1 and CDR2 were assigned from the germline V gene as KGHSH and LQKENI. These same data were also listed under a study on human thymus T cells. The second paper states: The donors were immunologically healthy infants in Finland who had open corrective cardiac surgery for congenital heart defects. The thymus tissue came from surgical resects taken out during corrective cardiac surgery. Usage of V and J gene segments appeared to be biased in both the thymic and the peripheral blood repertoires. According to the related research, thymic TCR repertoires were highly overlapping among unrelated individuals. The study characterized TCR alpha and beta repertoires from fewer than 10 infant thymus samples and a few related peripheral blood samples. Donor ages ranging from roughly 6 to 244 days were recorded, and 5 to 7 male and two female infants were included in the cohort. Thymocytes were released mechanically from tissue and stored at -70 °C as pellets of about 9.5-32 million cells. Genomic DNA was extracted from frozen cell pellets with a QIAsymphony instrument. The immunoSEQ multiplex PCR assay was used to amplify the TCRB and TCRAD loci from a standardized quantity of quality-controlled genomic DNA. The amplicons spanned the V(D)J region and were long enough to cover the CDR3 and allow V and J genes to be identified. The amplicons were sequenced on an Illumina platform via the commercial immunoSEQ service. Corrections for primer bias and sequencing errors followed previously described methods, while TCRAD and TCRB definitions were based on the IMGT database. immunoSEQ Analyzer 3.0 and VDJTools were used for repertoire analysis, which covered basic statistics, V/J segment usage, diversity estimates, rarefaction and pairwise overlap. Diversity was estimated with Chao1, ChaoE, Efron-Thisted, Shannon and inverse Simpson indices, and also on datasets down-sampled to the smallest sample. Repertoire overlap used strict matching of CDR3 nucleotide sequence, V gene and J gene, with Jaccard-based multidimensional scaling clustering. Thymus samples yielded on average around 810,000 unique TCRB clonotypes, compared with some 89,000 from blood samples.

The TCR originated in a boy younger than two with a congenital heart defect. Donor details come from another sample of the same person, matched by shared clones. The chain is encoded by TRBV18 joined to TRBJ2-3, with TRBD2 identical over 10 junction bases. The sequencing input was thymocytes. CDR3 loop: CASSPPSSGGSKRAITDTQYF. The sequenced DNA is TGTGCCAGCTCACCACCCTCTAGCGGGGGCTCTAAGCGCGCCATCACAGATACGCAGTATTTT. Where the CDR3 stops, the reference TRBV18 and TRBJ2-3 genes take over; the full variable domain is NAGVMQNPRHLVRRRGQEARLRCSPMKGHSHVYWYRQLPEEGLKFMVYLQKENIIDESGMPKERFSAEFPKEGPSILRIQQVVRGDSAAYFCASSPPSSGGSKRAITDTQYFGPGTRLTVL.